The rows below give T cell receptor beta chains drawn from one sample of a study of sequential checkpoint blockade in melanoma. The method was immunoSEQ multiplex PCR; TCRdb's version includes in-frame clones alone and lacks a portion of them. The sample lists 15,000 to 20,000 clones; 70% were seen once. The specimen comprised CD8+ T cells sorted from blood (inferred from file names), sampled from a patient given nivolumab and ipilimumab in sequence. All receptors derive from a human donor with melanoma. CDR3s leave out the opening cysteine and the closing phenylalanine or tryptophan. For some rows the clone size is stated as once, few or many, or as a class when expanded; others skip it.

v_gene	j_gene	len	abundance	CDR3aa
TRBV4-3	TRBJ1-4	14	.	ASSRGTGQKNEKLF
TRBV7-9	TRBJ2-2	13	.	ASSFLEGYGGELF
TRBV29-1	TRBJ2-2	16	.	SVDSGTSGGGGTGELF
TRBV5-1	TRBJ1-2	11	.	ASSLGQRDGYT
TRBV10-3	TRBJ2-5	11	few	AMGDRGLETQY
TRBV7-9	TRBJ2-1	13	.	AARGGLAGWDEQF
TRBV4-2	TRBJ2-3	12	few	ASSRREGVDTQY
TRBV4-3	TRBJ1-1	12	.	ASSQVRDRVRAF
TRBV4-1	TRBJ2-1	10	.	ASSGRGNEQF
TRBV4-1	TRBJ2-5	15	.	ASSQVRGTGAQETQY
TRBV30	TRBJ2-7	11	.	AWWAGGPYEQY
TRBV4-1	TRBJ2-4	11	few	ASSHSGVNIQY
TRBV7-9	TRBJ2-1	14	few	ASFLQLAANYNEQF
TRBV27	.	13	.	ASSGGTGASYEQY
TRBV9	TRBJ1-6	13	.	ASSPWDRGNSPLH
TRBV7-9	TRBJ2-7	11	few	ASSLITRYEQY
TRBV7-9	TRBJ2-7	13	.	ASSYRDTFSYEQY
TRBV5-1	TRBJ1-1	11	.	ASSLAGNTEAF
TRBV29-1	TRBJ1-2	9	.	SVELRDGYT
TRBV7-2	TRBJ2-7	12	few	ASTFQGGPYEQY
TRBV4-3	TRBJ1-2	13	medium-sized	ASSQEAGVTYGYT
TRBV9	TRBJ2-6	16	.	ASSPQSDGFGRANVLT
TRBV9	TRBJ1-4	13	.	ASSPQGATNEKLF
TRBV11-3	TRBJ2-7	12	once	ASSSGDRHYEQY
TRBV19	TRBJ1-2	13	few	ASSIVHRANYGYT
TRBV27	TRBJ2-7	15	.	ASSFSIGDRASYEQY
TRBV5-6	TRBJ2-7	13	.	ASSVDRASSYEQY